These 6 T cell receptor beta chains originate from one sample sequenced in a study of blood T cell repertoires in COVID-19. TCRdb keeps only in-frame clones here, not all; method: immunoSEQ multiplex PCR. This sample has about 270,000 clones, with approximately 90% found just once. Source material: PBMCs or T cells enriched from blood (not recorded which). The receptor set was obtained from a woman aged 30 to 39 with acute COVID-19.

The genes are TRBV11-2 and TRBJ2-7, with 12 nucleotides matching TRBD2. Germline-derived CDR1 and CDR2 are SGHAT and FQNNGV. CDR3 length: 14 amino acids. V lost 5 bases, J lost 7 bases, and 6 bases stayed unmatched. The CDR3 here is CASSATSGSDEQYF. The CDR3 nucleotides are TGTGCCAGCAGCGCGACTAGCGGGAGTGATGAGCAGTACTTC.

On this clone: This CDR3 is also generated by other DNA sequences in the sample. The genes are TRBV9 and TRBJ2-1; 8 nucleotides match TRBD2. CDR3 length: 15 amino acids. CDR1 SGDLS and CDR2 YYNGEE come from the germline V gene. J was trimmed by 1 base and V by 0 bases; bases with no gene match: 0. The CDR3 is CASSVAGGSYNEQFF. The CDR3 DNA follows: TGTGCCAGCAGCGTAGCGGGAGGGTCCTACAATGAGCAGTTCTTC.

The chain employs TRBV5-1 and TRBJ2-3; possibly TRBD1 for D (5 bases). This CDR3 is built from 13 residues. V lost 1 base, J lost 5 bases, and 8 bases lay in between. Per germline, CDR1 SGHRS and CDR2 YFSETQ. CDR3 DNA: TGCGCCAGCAGCTTGCAGGGATTAGATACGCAGTATTTT. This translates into CASSLQGLDTQYF.

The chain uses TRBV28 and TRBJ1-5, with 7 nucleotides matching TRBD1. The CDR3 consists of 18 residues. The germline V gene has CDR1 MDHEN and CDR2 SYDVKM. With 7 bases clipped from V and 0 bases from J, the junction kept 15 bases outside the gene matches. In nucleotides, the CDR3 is TGTGCCAGCAAGGCCGACAGGGACTCCTATTATAGCAATCAGCCCCAGCATTTT. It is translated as CASKADRDSYYSNQPQHF. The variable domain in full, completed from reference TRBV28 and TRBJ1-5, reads DVKVTQSSRYLVKRTGEKVFLECVQDMDHENMFWYRQDPGLGLRLIYFSYDVKMKEKGDIPEGYSVSREKKERFSLILESASTNQTSMYLCASKADRDSYYSNQPQHFGDGTRLSIL.

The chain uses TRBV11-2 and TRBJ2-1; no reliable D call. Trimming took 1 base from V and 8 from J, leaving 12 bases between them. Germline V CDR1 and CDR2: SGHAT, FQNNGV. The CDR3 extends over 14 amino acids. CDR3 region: CASSLAIVVYEQFF. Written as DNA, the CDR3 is TGTGCCAGCAGCTTAGCTATCGTTGTGTATGAGCAGTTCTTC.

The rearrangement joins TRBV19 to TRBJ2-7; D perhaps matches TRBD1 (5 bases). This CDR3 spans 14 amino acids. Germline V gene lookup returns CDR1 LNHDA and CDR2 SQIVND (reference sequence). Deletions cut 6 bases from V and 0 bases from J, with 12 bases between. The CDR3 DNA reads TGTGCCAGTAGAAGGGCAGGGTCCTCCTACGAGCAGTACTTC. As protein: CASRRAGSSYEQYF.